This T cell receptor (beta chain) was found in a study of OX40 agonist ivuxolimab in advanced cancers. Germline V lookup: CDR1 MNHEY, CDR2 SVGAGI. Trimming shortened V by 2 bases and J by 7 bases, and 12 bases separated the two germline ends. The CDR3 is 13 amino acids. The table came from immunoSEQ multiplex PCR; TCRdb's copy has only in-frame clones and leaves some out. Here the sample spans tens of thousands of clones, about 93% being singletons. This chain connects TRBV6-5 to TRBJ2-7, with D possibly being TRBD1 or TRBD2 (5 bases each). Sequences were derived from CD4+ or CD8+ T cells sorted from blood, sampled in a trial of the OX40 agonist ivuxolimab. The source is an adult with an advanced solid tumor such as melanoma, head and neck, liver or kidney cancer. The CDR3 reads CASSYTGTPEQYF. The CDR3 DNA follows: TGTGCCAGCAGTTACACCGGGACCCCTGAGCAGTACTTC.